This T cell receptor (beta chain) stems from a study of blood T cell repertoires in COVID-19. Study as a whole: PBMCs, B-cell-depleted T cells, or T cells provided the cDNA or gDNA that made up the material.

The method was immunoSEQ multiplex PCR; TCRdb's version includes in-frame clones alone and lacks a portion of them. The table includes about 50,000 clones, roughly four fifths detected once. The CDR3 runs 18 residues. V lost 0 bases and J lost 7; bases outside the gene matches: 13. In germline, CDR1 is PRHDT, CDR2 FYEKMQ (reference sequence). The V call is TRBV13, the J call TRBJ1-4; 8 nucleotides line up with TRBD1. Sequencing was performed on peripheral blood. This TCR was recovered from a woman aged 60 to 75 with acute or convalescent COVID-19. CDR3 in amino acids: CASSLGTGVPLSGEKLFF. CDR3 nucleotide sequence: TGTGCCAGCAGCTTAGGGACAGGGGTTCCTTTAAGTGGTGAAAAACTGTTTTTT.